This T cell receptor beta chain derives from a study of beta chain features in type 1 diabetes. On the study more broadly: The number of sorted cells examined across all samples was under 130,000,000.

The CDR3 has 15 residues. In germline, CDR1 is GTSNPN, CDR2 SVGIG (reference sequence). Trimming took 2 bases from V and 5 from J, leaving 13 bases between them. cDNA synthesis used the whole RNA isolate, giving expressed TCRB sequences. Sequenced by immunoSEQ multiplex PCR; TCRdb stores in-frame clones only, minus some. The sample includes more than 300,000 clones, roughly 13% of them seen just once. This clone was counted a few times. Its antigen is not known. Study results and caveats: The naive, central memory and Treg TCRB repertoires showed an apparent similarity that was greater among patients than among healthy donors. TCRB CDR3s were moderately but significantly shorter in Type 1 diabetes patients in all four CD4+ subsets.

The chain is built from TRBV30 and TRBJ1-6; D possibly corresponds to TRBD1 (5 bases). The sample comprised naive CD4+ T cells from blood. The sequence came from a man between 18 and 29 years old in good health. CDR3 sequence: CAWSSGIRNNSPLHF. CDR3 DNA sequence: TGTGCCTGGAGTTCAGGGATCCGAAATAATTCACCCCTCCACTTT.